A few counts support the clone carrying this T cell receptor (beta chain). The CDR3 sequence is 15 residues long. Germline-derived CDR1 and CDR2 are KGHDR and SFDVKD. V lost 3 bases and J 4 bases, leaving 14 bases between the germline ends. The data were taken from a study of blood T cell repertoires in COVID-19. Libraries were prepared by immunoSEQ multiplex PCR; TCRdb keeps only in-frame clonotypes and omits some of them. The sample lists around 100,000 clones, approximately 80% seen once, with around 4.8% in the top ten. A Seattle source enrolled patients during active infection and followed them longitudinally.

The TCR sequence derives from an elderly man with COVID-19, enrolled during active disease. The chain joins TRBV24-1 to TRBJ1-2; D is unresolved. Material for sequencing was peripheral blood. The chain's CDR3 is CATSDPFRGIYGYTF. CDR3 nucleotide sequence: TGTGCCACCAGTGATCCCTTCCGCGGGATCTATGGCTACACCTTC.